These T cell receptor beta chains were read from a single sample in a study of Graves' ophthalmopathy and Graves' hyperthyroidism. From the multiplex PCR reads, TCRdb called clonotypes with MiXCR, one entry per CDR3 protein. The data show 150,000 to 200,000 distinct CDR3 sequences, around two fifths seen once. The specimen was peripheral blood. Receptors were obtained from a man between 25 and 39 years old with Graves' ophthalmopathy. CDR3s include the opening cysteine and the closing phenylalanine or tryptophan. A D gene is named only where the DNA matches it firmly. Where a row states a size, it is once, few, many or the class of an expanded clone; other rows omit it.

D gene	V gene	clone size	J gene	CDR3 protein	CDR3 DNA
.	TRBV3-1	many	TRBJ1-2	CASSRRAIYGYTF	TGTGCCAGCAGCCGAAGGGCCATCTATGGCTACACCTTC
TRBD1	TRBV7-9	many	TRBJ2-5	CASGLPGQGAEETQYF	TGTGCCAGCGGCCTACCGGGACAGGGGGCTGAAGAGACCCAGTACTTC
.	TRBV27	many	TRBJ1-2	CASKIGGINYGYTF	TGTGCCAGCAAGATTGGGGGGATTAACTATGGCTACACCTTC
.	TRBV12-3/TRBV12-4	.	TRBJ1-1	CASIPGIWGVAEAFF	TGTGCCAGCATCCCTGGGATTTGGGGGGTGGCTGAAGCTTTCTTT
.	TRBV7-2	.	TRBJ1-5	CASTRDTNQPQHF	TGTGCCAGCACGCGGGACACCAATCAGCCCCAGCATTTT
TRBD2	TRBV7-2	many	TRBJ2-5	CASSSGLAGETQYF	TGTGCCAGCAGCTCGGGACTAGCGGGAGAGACCCAGTACTTC
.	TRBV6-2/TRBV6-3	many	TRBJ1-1	CASRNARDTEAFF	TGTGCCAGCAGAAACGCCCGGGACACTGAAGCTTTCTTT
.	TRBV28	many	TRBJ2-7	CASTPSPSYEQYF	TGTGCCAGCACCCCTTCCCCATCCTACGAGCAGTACTTC
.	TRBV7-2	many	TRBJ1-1	CASSLKWSGTEAFF	TGTGCCAGCAGCTTAAAGTGGTCGGGTACTGAAGCTTTCTTT
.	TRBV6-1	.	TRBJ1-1	CASSEVRWGTEAFF	TGTGCCAGCAGTGAAGTTCGATGGGGAACTGAAGCTTTCTTT
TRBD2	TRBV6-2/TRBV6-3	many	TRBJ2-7	CASSVSGRPTYEQYF	TGTGCCAGCAGTGTTAGCGGGAGGCCCACTTACGAGCAGTACTTC
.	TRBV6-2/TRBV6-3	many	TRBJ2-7	CASSRPGTLAYEQYF	TGTGCCAGCAGCCGCCCCGGGACTCTCGCCTACGAGCAGTACTTC
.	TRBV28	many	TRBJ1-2	CASSSRVGYGYTF	TGTGCCAGCAGTTCAAGGGTTGGCTATGGCTACACCTTC
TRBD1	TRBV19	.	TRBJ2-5	CASSVGTGWQETQYF	TGTGCCAGTAGTGTCGGGACAGGGTGGCAAGAGACCCAGTACTTC
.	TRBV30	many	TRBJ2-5	CAWSMGETQYF	TGTGCCTGGAGTATGGGGGAGACCCAGTACTTC
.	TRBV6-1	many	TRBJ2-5	CASGRSKTQYF	TGTGCCAGCGGCAGGTCGAAAACCCAGTACTTC
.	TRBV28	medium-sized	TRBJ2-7	CASHSSREHYEQYF	TGTGCCTCCCATTCCTCCCGGGAGCACTACGAGCAGTACTTC
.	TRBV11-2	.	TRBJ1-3	CASSSGPGLGGNTIYF	TGTGCCAGCAGCTCTGGTCCCGGCTTGGGAGGAAACACCATATATTTT
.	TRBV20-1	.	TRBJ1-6	CSARDPRTDVYSPLHF	TGCAGTGCTAGAGATCCTAGGACTGATGTGTATTCACCCCTCCACTTT
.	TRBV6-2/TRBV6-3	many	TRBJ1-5	CASSWAGNQPQHF	TGTGCCAGCAGTTGGGCTGGCAATCAGCCCCAGCATTTT
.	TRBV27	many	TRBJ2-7	CASSRGGTVLQSSYEQYF	TGTGCCAGCAGTCGAGGAGGGACAGTCCTGCAGAGCTCCTACGAGCAGTACTTC
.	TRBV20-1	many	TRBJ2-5	CSATSRVGIPQETQYF	TGCAGTGCCACTTCCAGGGTAGGGATACCTCAAGAGACCCAGTACTTC
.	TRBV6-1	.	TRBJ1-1	CASSELTFGGMNTEAFF	TGTGCCAGCAGTGAATTAACCTTCGGGGGTATGAACACTGAAGCTTTCTTT
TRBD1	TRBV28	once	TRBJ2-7	CASRTGGIDEQYF	TGTGCCAGCAGGACAGGGGGAATCGACGAGCAGTACTTC
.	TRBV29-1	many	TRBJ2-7	CSVEEGTGSEEQYF	TGCAGCGTTGAAGAGGGTACAGGGTCGGAGGAGCAGTACTTC
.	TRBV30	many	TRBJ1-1	CAWSGLIVNTEAFF	TGTGCCTGGAGTGGCCTCATAGTGAACACTGAAGCTTTCTTT
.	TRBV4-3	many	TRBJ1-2	CASSQDRVWGRNYGYTF	TGCGCCAGCAGCCAAGACAGGGTATGGGGACGCAACTATGGCTACACCTTC
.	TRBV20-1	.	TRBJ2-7	CSAGVRYEQYF	TGCAGTGCTGGGGTGAGGTACGAGCAGTACTTC
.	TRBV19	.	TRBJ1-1	CASSVQGRTEAFF	TGTGCCAGTAGTGTCCAGGGTAGGACTGAAGCTTTCTTT